The rows below give T cell receptor beta chains drawn from one sample of a study of T and B cells in COVID-19 patients. TCRdb re-called the multiplex PCR reads with MiXCR, one entry per CDR3 protein. The sample holds 3,000 to 4,000 distinct CDR3 sequences, 21% seen once. Sequencing used blood. These TCRs come from a human donor with active COVID-19. The CDR3 runs from the conserved cysteine through the conserved F or W. A D gene is named only where the DNA matches it firmly. Where a row states a size, it is once, few, many or the class of an expanded clone; other rows omit it.

cdr3_nt	cdr3_aa	clone_size	cdr3_length	v_call	j_call	d_call
TGTGCCAGCAGCTGGACCTTGGGGAGCTCCTACAATGAGCAGTTCTTC	CASSWTLGSSYNEQFF	medium-sized	16	TRBV5-6	TRBJ2-1	-
TGTGCCAGCAGTGACTCGGAAGGGGCAACAGATACGCAGTATTTT	CASSDSEGATDTQYF	medium-sized	15	TRBV6-4	TRBJ2-3	-
TGTGCCAGCAGTTTTCGCGGACAGCCATTAAATCAGCCCCAGCATTTT	CASSFRGQPLNQPQHF	few	16	TRBV12-3/TRBV12-4	TRBJ1-5	-
TGTGCCAGCAGTGGGACAGGGATTAGCAATCAGCCCCAGCATTTT	CASSGTGISNQPQHF	medium-sized	15	TRBV27	TRBJ1-5	TRBD1
TGTGCCAGCAGCCTAGACGGAGGCGGGGAAGACAATGAGCAGTTCTTC	CASSLDGGGEDNEQFF	-	16	TRBV4-2	TRBJ2-1	-
TGTGCCAGCAGTTGGCAGGGGGCTGGGCAGCCCCAGCATTTT	CASSWQGAGQPQHF	medium-sized	14	TRBV5-6	TRBJ1-5	TRBD1
TGCAGCGTCCTACTAGCGGGAGTTTTGGAGACCCAGTACTTC	CSVLLAGVLETQYF	-	14	TRBV29-1	TRBJ2-5	TRBD2
TGTGCCAGCAGCTTTATAGATGAGGGCGGCTACACCTTC	CASSFIDEGGYTF	-	13	TRBV7-9	TRBJ1-2	-
TGTGCCAGCAGTGCCCCCGGGACCGCCGGCAGCGAGCAGTACTTC	CASSAPGTAGSEQYF	-	15	TRBV11-3	TRBJ2-7	-
TGTGCCAGCAGCCATAAACCAGCGGGGGGTAGCACAGATACGCAGTATTTT	CASSHKPAGGSTDTQYF	few	17	TRBV4-2	TRBJ2-3	TRBD2
TGTGCCAGCAGACCGCAGGGGGGCCTCTTATTTTACTATGGCTACACCTTC	CASRPQGGLLFYYGYTF	-	17	TRBV6-1	TRBJ1-2	TRBD1
TGTGCCAACTCACCAAATTTACAGGGTTTCATGAACACTGAAGCTTTCTTT	CANSPNLQGFMNTEAFF	-	17	TRBV18	TRBJ1-1	-
TGTGCCAGCAGTGGCAATCAGCGGGGTACCCTTGAGTTCTTC	CASSGNQRGTLEFF	medium-sized	14	TRBV6-1	TRBJ2-1	TRBD2
TGTGCCAGTAGTAGTCCGGGACAGATGACTAAAGAGACCCAGTACTTC	CASSSPGQMTKETQYF	medium-sized	16	TRBV19	TRBJ2-5	TRBD1
TGTGCCAGCAGCCCCAGACAGGGTTCACGAGAGACCCAGTACTTC	CASSPRQGSRETQYF	medium-sized	15	TRBV13	TRBJ2-5	TRBD1
TGTGCCAGCGGATCGGGACAGGGGAATGAAAAACTGTTTTTT	CASGSGQGNEKLFF	medium-sized	14	TRBV6-5	TRBJ1-4	TRBD1
TGTGCCAGCAGGGCAACGCCTGGGGCCAACGTCCTGACTTTC	CASRATPGANVLTF	medium-sized	14	TRBV6-1	TRBJ2-6	-
TGTGCCAGCAGCTTAAGAGGGACCTCCTACGAGCAGTACTTC	CASSLRGTSYEQYF	medium-sized	14	TRBV11-3	TRBJ2-7	-